This TCR beta chain comes out of a study of blood T cell repertoires in COVID-19. The overall study: Sites across the United States, Italy and Spain contributed samples from acute and convalescent COVID-19.

Original processing notes: Reference gene primer amplification yielded estimated nucleated cell counts. The assay was immunoSEQ multiplex PCR, and TCRdb's table has in-frame clones only and misses some. V and J calls and clone size are as listed in that table; D and trimming were resolved from the DNA. The sample contains some 200,000 clones, 70% to 90% of which appear only once. In this sample, this clone turned up a few times. The TCR originated in a middle-aged man with active or convalescent COVID-19. The sample was peripheral blood.

CDR3 sequence reads: CASSPPTGLSYGYTF. CDR3 nucleotides: TGTGCCAGCTCACCCCCGACAGGCCTCTCCTATGGCTACACCTTC. V gene TRBV18 combines with J gene TRBJ1-2; D is possibly TRBD1 (6 bases). CDR1 and CDR2 from the germline V gene are KGHSH and LQKENI. The CDR3 has 15 amino acids. The V gene lost 3 bases and the J gene lost 4 bases, with 15 bases spanning the gap.